This TCR beta chain was found in a study of control samples from healthy donors and cancer patients. The germline V gene has CDR1 SGHKS and CDR2 YYEKEE (reference sequence). The CDR3 totals 13 residues. The ends were cut back, 0 bases at V and 4 bases at J, with 5 bases in the middle. Sequencing used immunoSEQ multiplex PCR; TCRdb keeps in-frame clones, though not all of them. This table holds under 450,000 clones, 75% to 95% found once. What was sequenced was PBMCs. This sequence was found in a man between 40 and 49 years old with head and neck cancer. The V and J genes are TRBV5-5 and TRBJ1-5; D remains ambiguous. Here the CDR3 DNA reads TGTGCCAGCAGCTTGGATACTAATCAGCCCCAGCATTTT. This encodes CASSLDTNQPQHF.